This TCR beta chain was identified in a study of shared clonotypes between healthy human individuals. V was clipped by 5 bases and J by 2 bases; unmatched bases: 7. This CDR3 comprises 17 residues. From germline, CDR1 is MNHEY and CDR2 SMNVEV (reference sequence). In the source study's methods: Junction-only immunoSEQ data arrived without quality scores, meaning filtering differed. TCRdb's table, derived via immunoSEQ multiplex PCR, lists solely in-frame clones and lacks some. V and J calls and clone size are given by that table; D and trimming were obtained from the DNA. The table lists about 2.3 million clones, less than 95% of them singletons.

The V gene is TRBV27, the J gene TRBJ2-1; 12 bases match TRBD2. This TCR was sampled from a man aged 18-30 years in good health. Some clones in this sample may be carry-over from other donors' samples. Material for sequencing was naive CD4+ T cells from PBMCs. As to subset: CD45RA+ positively selected. The CDR3 DNA reads as TGTGCCAGCAGTCCTAGCGGGAGGGCGTTCGCCTACAATGAGCAGTTCTTC. Amino acids: CASSPSGRAFAYNEQFF.